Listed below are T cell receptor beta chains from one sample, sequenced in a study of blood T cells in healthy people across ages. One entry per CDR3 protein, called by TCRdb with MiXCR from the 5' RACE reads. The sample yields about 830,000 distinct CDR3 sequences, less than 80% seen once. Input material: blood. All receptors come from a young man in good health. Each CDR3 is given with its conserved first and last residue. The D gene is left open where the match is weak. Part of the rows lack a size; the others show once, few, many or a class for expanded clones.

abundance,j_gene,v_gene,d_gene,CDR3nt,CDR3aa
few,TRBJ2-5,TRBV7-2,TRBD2,TGTGCCAGCAGCCTCTTAGGGCTAGCGGGTTCAGAGACCCAGTACTTC,CASSLLGLAGSETQYF
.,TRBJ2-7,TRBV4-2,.,TGTGCCAGCAGCCAAGAAGCTTCTGGACTTTATACCTACGAGCAGTACTTC,CASSQEASGLYTYEQYF
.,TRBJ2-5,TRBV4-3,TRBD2,TGCGCCAGCAGCCAACTAGCGGGGGGGCTCCAAGAGACCCAGTACTTC,CASSQLAGGLQETQYF
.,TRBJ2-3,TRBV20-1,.,TGCAGTGCTAGACACCAATCCACAGATACGCAGTATTTT,CSARHQSTDTQYF
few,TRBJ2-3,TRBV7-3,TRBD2,TGTGCCAGCAGTTCGCTAGCGGGGTCTACAGATACGCAGTATTTT,CASSSLAGSTDTQYF
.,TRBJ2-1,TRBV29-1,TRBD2,TGCAGCGTAGTTTTAGTGCGGGGGTACTACAATGAGCAGTTCTTC,CSVVLVRGYYNEQFF
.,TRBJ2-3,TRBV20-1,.,TGCAGTGCTCCCCGGCCCACAGATACGCAGTATTTT,CSAPRPTDTQYF
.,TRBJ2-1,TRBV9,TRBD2,TGTGCCAGCAGCTCGCAGACGGGACTAGCGGGGGGAGGCTCCTACAATGAGCAGTTCTTC,CASSSQTGLAGGGSYNEQFF
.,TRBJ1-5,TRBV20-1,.,TGCAGTGCTAGACCTGGTATTAGCAATCAGCCCCAGCATTTT,CSARPGISNQPQHF
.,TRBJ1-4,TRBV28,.,TGTGCCAGCAGGTTAGCGGGGAGGAGCACTAATGAAAAACTGTTTTTT,CASRLAGRSTNEKLFF
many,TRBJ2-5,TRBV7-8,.,TGTGCCAGCGCCAACGGGGGGCAGACTACCCTCCAAGAGACCCAGTACTTC,CASANGGQTTLQETQYF
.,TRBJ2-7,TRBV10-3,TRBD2,TGTGCCATCAGTGCGAGAGCGGGGCCGAGCTCCTACGAGCAGTACTTC,CAISARAGPSSYEQYF
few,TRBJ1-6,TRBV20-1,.,TGCAGTGCTACTAGGACAGTGGGAGATTCACCCCTCCACTTT,CSATRTVGDSPLHF
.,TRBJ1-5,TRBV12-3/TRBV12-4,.,TGTGCCAGCAGTTTAAATTCGGGAGGCAATCAGCCCCAGCATTTT,CASSLNSGGNQPQHF
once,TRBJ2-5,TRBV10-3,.,TGTGCCATCAGTGAGGCGAACCAAGAGACCCAGTACTTC,CAISEANQETQYF
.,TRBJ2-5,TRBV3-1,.,TGTGCCAGCAGACCTGCGGGGGCTAGAGAGACCCAGTACTTC,CASRPAGARETQYF
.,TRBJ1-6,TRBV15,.,TGTGCCACCAGCCGGAGCTCCTATAATTCACCCCTCCACTTT,CATSRSSYNSPLHF
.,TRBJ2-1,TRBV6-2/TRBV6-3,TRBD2,TGTGCCAGCAGTGCGGGACTAGCGGGTAGGAGGCAGTACAATGAGCAGTTCTTC,CASSAGLAGRRQYNEQFF
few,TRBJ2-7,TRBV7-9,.,TGTGCCAGCAGCTTTCGACAGCCCCACGAGCAGTACTTC,CASSFRQPHEQYF
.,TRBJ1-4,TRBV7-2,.,TGTGCCAGCAGCTTAGGGGGAGCAGGGGTAGGCGAAAAACTGTTTTTT,CASSLGGAGVGEKLFF
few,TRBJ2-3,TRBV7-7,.,TGTGCCAGCAGCCCCTACGGAGCAAGCACAGATACGCAGTATTTT,CASSPYGASTDTQYF
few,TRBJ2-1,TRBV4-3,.,TGCGCCAGCAGCCAAGAGGCGGGGGCGGTTGAGCAGTTCTTC,CASSQEAGAVEQFF
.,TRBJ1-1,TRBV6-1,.,TGTGCCAGCAGAGCGGATGGAGGGGGTTTGGCTGAAGCTTTCTTT,CASRADGGGLAEAFF
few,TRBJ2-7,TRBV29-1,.,TGCAGCGTGTCAGGAGTCCACTACGAGCAGTACTTC,CSVSGVHYEQYF
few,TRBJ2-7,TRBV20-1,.,TGCAGTGCTAGAGACAGTGGCAGGGGACCCTACGAGCAGTACTTC,CSARDSGRGPYEQYF
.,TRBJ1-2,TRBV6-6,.,TGTGCCAGCGGTTACTTAGCAGGGGAAAGTGGCTACACCTTC,CASGYLAGESGYTF
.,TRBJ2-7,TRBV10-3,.,TGTGCCATCAGCGAGGGCTATTCGCCCTACGAGCAGTACTTC,CAISEGYSPYEQYF
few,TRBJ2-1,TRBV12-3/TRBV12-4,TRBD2,TGTGCCAGCAGATCTGGACTAGCGGGGGGCAATGAGCAGTTCTTC,CASRSGLAGGNEQFF
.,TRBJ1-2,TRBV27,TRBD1,TGTGCCAGCAGCGACCAGGGGGGCGGCTACACCTTC,CASSDQGGGYTF
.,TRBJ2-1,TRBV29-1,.,TGCAGCGTCTCTTCCTGGACAGACTCCTACAATGAGCAGTTCTTC,CSVSSWTDSYNEQFF
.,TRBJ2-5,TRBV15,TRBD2,TGTGCCACCAGCAACTTAGCGGGGGGTCAGGAGACCCAGTACTTC,CATSNLAGGQETQYF
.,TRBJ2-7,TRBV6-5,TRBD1,TGTGCCAGCAGTCAGTCGGGACAGCCCTACGAGCAGTACTTC,CASSQSGQPYEQYF
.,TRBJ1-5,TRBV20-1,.,TGCAGTGCTAGGTCGGCGAATCAGCCCCAGCATTTT,CSARSANQPQHF
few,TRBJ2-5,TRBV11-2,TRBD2,TGTGCCAGCAGCTTTCCCCCCTTCGCCCTAGCGGCAAAAGAGACCCAGTACTTC,CASSFPPFALAAKETQYF
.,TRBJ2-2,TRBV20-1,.,TGCAGTGCTGGATTCACCGGGGAGCTGTTTTTT,CSAGFTGELFF
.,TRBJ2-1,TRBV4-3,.,TGCGCCAGTAGCCGGCGAGTTGGAAGTAGTGAGCAGTTCTTC,CASSRRVGSSEQFF
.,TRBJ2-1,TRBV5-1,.,TGCGCCAGCAGCTTTTTTAGCGGAGGATACAATGAGCAGTTCTTC,CASSFFSGGYNEQFF